This TCR beta chain was documented in a study of memory CD8 T cells in hepatitis C reinfection. In the study overall: A couple of donors resolved primary infection, then developed chronic reinfection. Between 12 and 24 weeks after reinfection detection, late samples were drawn. Reinfection meant HCV RNA positivity after two negatives ≥60 days apart.

Repertoires were generated with immunoSEQ multiplex PCR, while TCRdb's copy carries only in-frame clones and drops some. In the table there are tens of thousands of clones, approximately 92% of which are singletons. Indicated time point: late/post reinfection, 12 to 24 weeks after detection. Sorted cells were sequenced directly ex vivo without any in vitro expansion. Total naive CD8 T cells were sorted as viable CD3+ CD8+ CD45RO- cells from a couple of donors. This clone was seen just once. The CDR3 covers 14 residues. Germline CDR1 is SGDLS and CDR2 is YYNGEE. The V gene end was trimmed by 3 bases and the J gene end by 1 base; junction bases not matched to a gene: 4.

This chain connects TRBV9 to TRBJ2-7, with 7 bases lining up with TRBD2. Sequencing used naive CD8+ T cells sorted from blood. This clonotype was sampled from a young man with hepatitis C virus infection. The CDR3 DNA reads TGTGCCAGCAGCGCCGGACTAGGTTCCTACGAGCAGTACTTC. Encoded protein: CASSAGLGSYEQYF.